This TCR beta chain derives from a study of cytomegalovirus exposure and HLA in healthy donors. PCR employed 60 Vbeta and 13 Jbeta primers. The protocol was immunoSEQ multiplex PCR, while the TCRdb copy is restricted to in-frame clones and leaves out a portion. The sample has 100,000 to 150,000 clones; over 70% are singletons. V gave up 0 bases and J gave up 11 bases, with 5 bases separating them. The CDR3 contains 12 residues. Germline V gene sequence: CDR1 MGHRA, CDR2 YSYEKL. Sequencing was performed on PBMCs. The chain combines TRBV4-1 with TRBJ1-6, with D uncertain. The receptor's source is a woman aged 45-65 years in good health and CMV-seronegative. CDR3 loop: CASSQDFAPLHF. The DNA for the CDR3 is TGCGCCAGCAGCCAAGATTTCGCACCCCTCCACTTT.